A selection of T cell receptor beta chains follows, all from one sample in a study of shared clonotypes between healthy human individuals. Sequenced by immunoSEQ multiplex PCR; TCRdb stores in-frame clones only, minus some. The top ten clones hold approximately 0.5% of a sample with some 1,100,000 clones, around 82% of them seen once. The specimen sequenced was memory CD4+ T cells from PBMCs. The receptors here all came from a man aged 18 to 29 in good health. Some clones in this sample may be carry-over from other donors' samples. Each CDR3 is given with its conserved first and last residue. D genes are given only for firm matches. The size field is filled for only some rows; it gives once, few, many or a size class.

CDR3aa: CASSLGVARNEQFF
CDR3nt: TGTGCCAGCAGCTTAGGGGTAGCGAGGAATGAGCAGTTCTTC
j_gene: TRBJ2-1
d_gene: NA
abundance: few
v_gene: TRBV11-2

CDR3aa: CASSIGTVFEKLFF
CDR3nt: TGTGCCAGCAGTATAGGGACAGTGTTTGAAAAACTGTTTTTT
j_gene: TRBJ1-4
d_gene: TRBD1
abundance: NA
v_gene: TRBV28

CDR3aa: CASSLGLVSSGAYF
CDR3nt: TGTGCCAGCAGTCTAGGACTAGTTTCTTCAGGAGCGTACTTC
j_gene: TRBJ2-7
d_gene: TRBD2
abundance: NA
v_gene: TRBV5-6

CDR3aa: CASRDTPGQGDGYTF
CDR3nt: TGTGCCAGCAGAGACACGCCGGGACAGGGGGATGGCTACACCTTC
j_gene: TRBJ1-2
d_gene: TRBD1
abundance: NA
v_gene: TRBV6-6

CDR3aa: CASTRDRIYDGYTF
CDR3nt: TGTGCCAGCACCCGGGACAGGATTTATGATGGCTACACCTTC
j_gene: TRBJ1-2
d_gene: TRBD1
abundance: NA
v_gene: TRBV6-1

CDR3aa: CASSYSGTPYEQYF
CDR3nt: TGTGCCAGCAGTTACTCCGGGACCCCCTACGAGCAGTACTTC
j_gene: TRBJ2-7
d_gene: NA
abundance: NA
v_gene: TRBV6-5

CDR3aa: CASSLNGQGDTQYF
CDR3nt: TGTGCCAGCAGTTTAAACGGTCAAGGTGATACGCAGTATTTT
j_gene: TRBJ2-3
d_gene: NA
abundance: NA
v_gene: TRBV27

CDR3aa: CASSVRSGRDTQYF
CDR3nt: TGTGCCAGCAGCGTACGGTCAGGGCGGGATACGCAGTATTTT
j_gene: TRBJ2-3
d_gene: NA
abundance: NA
v_gene: TRBV9

CDR3aa: CASSFGQVNYGYTF
CDR3nt: TGTGCCAGCAGTTTCGGACAGGTGAACTATGGCTACACCTTC
j_gene: TRBJ1-2
d_gene: TRBD1
abundance: NA
v_gene: TRBV28

CDR3aa: CASSLDRSNQPQHF
CDR3nt: TGTGCCAGCAGCTTAGACAGAAGCAATCAGCCCCAGCATTTT
j_gene: TRBJ1-5
d_gene: NA
abundance: NA
v_gene: TRBV7-8

CDR3aa: CASSLIRVAQETQYF
CDR3nt: TGTGCCAGCAGCTTGATTAGGGTAGCCCAAGAGACCCAGTACTTC
j_gene: TRBJ2-5
d_gene: NA
abundance: NA
v_gene: TRBV5-8

CDR3aa: CASSSRWPTLFF
CDR3nt: TGTGCCAGCAGCTCCCGGTGGCCTACGCTGTTTTTT
j_gene: TRBJ1-4
d_gene: NA
abundance: few
v_gene: TRBV11-2

CDR3aa: CASSYGTSGSVDTQYF
CDR3nt: TGTGCCAGCAGCTATGGGACTAGCGGGAGCGTGGATACGCAGTATTTT
j_gene: TRBJ2-3
d_gene: TRBD2
abundance: NA
v_gene: TRBV5-4

CDR3aa: CASSPRGYEQYF
CDR3nt: TGTGCCAGCAGCCCGAGGGGGTACGAGCAGTACTTC
j_gene: TRBJ2-7
d_gene: NA
abundance: NA
v_gene: TRBV28

CDR3aa: CASSDPPPDTQYF
CDR3nt: TGTGCCAGCAGTGACCCCCCTCCAGATACGCAGTATTTT
j_gene: TRBJ2-3
d_gene: NA
abundance: NA
v_gene: TRBV6-4

CDR3aa: CASSLGRAGSQETQYF
CDR3nt: TGCGCCAGCAGCTTGGGGCGGGCCGGCTCGCAAGAGACCCAGTACTTC
j_gene: TRBJ2-5
d_gene: NA
abundance: NA
v_gene: TRBV5-1

CDR3aa: CASSRDRPGEQYF
CDR3nt: TGTGCCAGTTCCCGGGACAGGCCTGGCGAGCAGTACTTC
j_gene: TRBJ2-7
d_gene: TRBD1
abundance: NA
v_gene: TRBV2

CDR3aa: CASSPPGSLNEKLFF
CDR3nt: TGTGCCAGCAGTCCCCCCGGTAGTCTGAATGAAAAACTGTTTTTT
j_gene: TRBJ1-4
d_gene: NA
abundance: NA
v_gene: TRBV6-1

CDR3aa: CASSIRHSNQPQHF
CDR3nt: TGTGCCAGCAGTATAAGACACAGCAATCAGCCCCAGCATTTT
j_gene: TRBJ1-5
d_gene: NA
abundance: NA
v_gene: TRBV6-5

CDR3aa: CASSPDSSYNEQFF
CDR3nt: TGTGCCAGCAGCCCGGACTCGTCCTACAATGAGCAGTTCTTC
j_gene: TRBJ2-1
d_gene: NA
abundance: NA
v_gene: TRBV7-8

CDR3aa: CASSLAAHSTDTQYF
CDR3nt: TGCGCCAGCAGCCTTGCGGCCCATAGCACAGATACGCAGTATTTT
j_gene: TRBJ2-3
d_gene: NA
abundance: NA
v_gene: TRBV4-3

CDR3aa: CASSTRTEETQYF
CDR3nt: TGTGCCAGCAGTACTCGGACAGAAGAGACCCAGTACTTC
j_gene: TRBJ2-5
d_gene: NA
abundance: NA
v_gene: TRBV27

CDR3aa: CASSLDGGSTDTQYF
CDR3nt: TGTGCCAGCAGCTTAGACGGCGGCAGCACAGATACGCAGTATTTT
j_gene: TRBJ2-3
d_gene: NA
abundance: NA
v_gene: TRBV11-3

CDR3aa: CASSPRPRGRFDEQFF
CDR3nt: TGTGCCAGCAGCCCCAGGCCTCGCGGGAGGTTTGATGAGCAGTTCTTC
j_gene: TRBJ2-1
d_gene: TRBD2
abundance: NA
v_gene: TRBV11-2

CDR3aa: CASSIARISYNEQFF
CDR3nt: TGTGCCAGTAGTATTGCACGGATCTCCTACAATGAGCAGTTCTTC
j_gene: TRBJ2-1
d_gene: NA
abundance: NA
v_gene: TRBV19

CDR3aa: CASSPETGYEQYF
CDR3nt: TGTGCCAGCTCACCGGAGACAGGCTACGAGCAGTACTTC
j_gene: TRBJ2-7
d_gene: NA
abundance: NA
v_gene: TRBV18

CDR3aa: CASSRVGNYGYTF
CDR3nt: TGTGCCAGCAGCCGGGTAGGGAACTATGGCTACACCTTC
j_gene: TRBJ1-2
d_gene: NA
abundance: few
v_gene: TRBV5-6

CDR3aa: CASSYLGTQYF
CDR3nt: TGTGCCAGCAGTTATCTTGGGACCCAGTACTTC
j_gene: TRBJ2-5
d_gene: NA
abundance: NA
v_gene: TRBV5-8

CDR3aa: CASSPELGLNNSPLHF
CDR3nt: TGCGCCAGCAGCCCCGAACTCGGCCTCAATAATTCACCCCTCCACTTT
j_gene: TRBJ1-6
d_gene: NA
abundance: NA
v_gene: TRBV4-3

CDR3aa: CASSLWAFPGELFF
CDR3nt: TGTGCCAGCAGCTTGTGGGCTTTCCCCGGGGAGCTGTTTTTT
j_gene: TRBJ2-2
d_gene: NA
abundance: NA
v_gene: TRBV5-6

CDR3aa: CASSGDGTSGASYEQYF
CDR3nt: TGTGCCAGCAGTGGAGACGGGACTAGCGGGGCCTCCTACGAGCAGTACTTC
j_gene: TRBJ2-7
d_gene: TRBD2
abundance: NA
v_gene: TRBV2

CDR3aa: CAINPTSGVDTGELFF
CDR3nt: TGTGCCATCAATCCGACTAGCGGGGTTGACACCGGGGAGCTGTTTTTT
j_gene: TRBJ2-2
d_gene: TRBD2
abundance: NA
v_gene: TRBV10-3

CDR3aa: CAISGSYNEQFF
CDR3nt: TGTGCCATCAGCGGGTCCTACAATGAGCAGTTCTTC
j_gene: TRBJ2-1
d_gene: NA
abundance: NA
v_gene: TRBV10-3

CDR3aa: CASSQELAGLLEQYF
CDR3nt: TGTGCCAGCAGCCAAGAACTAGCGGGGCTCCTCGAGCAGTACTTC
j_gene: TRBJ2-7
d_gene: TRBD2
abundance: NA
v_gene: TRBV4-2

CDR3aa: CASTSGLGDNEQFF
CDR3nt: TGTGCCAGCACCTCCGGACTAGGAGACAATGAGCAGTTCTTC
j_gene: TRBJ2-1
d_gene: TRBD2
abundance: NA
v_gene: TRBV2

CDR3aa: CASSLWVSNQPQHF
CDR3nt: TGTGCCAGCAGTTTGTGGGTTAGCAATCAGCCCCAGCATTTT
j_gene: TRBJ1-5
d_gene: NA
abundance: once
v_gene: TRBV2

CDR3aa: CASSPLAGGDTQYF
CDR3nt: TGTGCCAGCAGCCCGCTAGCGGGTGGAGATACGCAGTATTTT
j_gene: TRBJ2-3
d_gene: TRBD2
abundance: NA
v_gene: TRBV4-2

CDR3aa: CASSVTDSTPLYEQYF
CDR3nt: TGTGCCAGCAGTGTGACAGACTCGACCCCCCTCTACGAGCAGTACTTC
j_gene: TRBJ2-7
d_gene: NA
abundance: NA
v_gene: TRBV28

CDR3aa: CASSRLAGLYEQYF
CDR3nt: TGTGCCAGCAGTAGACTAGCGGGACTCTACGAGCAGTACTTC
j_gene: TRBJ2-7
d_gene: TRBD2
abundance: NA
v_gene: TRBV6-5

CDR3aa: CASSQRGTSNTGELFF
CDR3nt: TGTGCCAGCAGCCAAAGAGGGACTTCGAACACCGGGGAGCTGTTTTTT
j_gene: TRBJ2-2
d_gene: NA
abundance: NA
v_gene: TRBV11-3

CDR3aa: CASSSWTVPETQYF
CDR3nt: TGTGCCAGCAGCTCCTGGACGGTCCCAGAGACCCAGTACTTC
j_gene: TRBJ2-5
d_gene: NA
abundance: NA
v_gene: TRBV7-8

CDR3aa: CASSADRAHEQYF
CDR3nt: TGTGCCAGCAGCGCCGACAGGGCTCACGAGCAGTACTTC
j_gene: TRBJ2-7
d_gene: TRBD1
abundance: NA
v_gene: TRBV7-3

CDR3aa: CASSLGDGGYGYTF
CDR3nt: TGTGCCAGCAGTTTAGGGGACGGGGGCTATGGCTACACCTTC
j_gene: TRBJ1-2
d_gene: NA
abundance: NA
v_gene: TRBV6-6

CDR3aa: CASSVVSQGAGELFF
CDR3nt: TGTGCCAGCAGCGTAGTTAGCCAGGGGGCCGGGGAGCTGTTTTTT
j_gene: TRBJ2-2
d_gene: TRBD1
abundance: NA
v_gene: TRBV9

CDR3aa: CAKQKQGVSYEQYF
CDR3nt: TGTGCCAAGCAAAAACAGGGGGTCTCCTACGAGCAGTACTTC
j_gene: TRBJ2-7
d_gene: TRBD1
abundance: few
v_gene: TRBV19